Below, one T cell receptor (beta chain) is given with its context. Its antigen remains undetermined. No base quality values were provided; no much bigger clone lies one nucleotide off. This record comes from a study of T cell responses to AZD1222 COVID-19 vaccine (dated by TCRdb to the early 2020s). Some background on the complete study: AZD1222 recipients with second doses at about 4 weeks or about 12 weeks were pooled, because spike-specific TCR depth and breadth did not differ between schedules. TCR sequencing covered over 230 trial participants: 200 to 220 given two doses of AZD1222 and around 25 given two doses of MenACWY control vaccine. Trial participants were enrolled into age subgroups of 18-55, 56-69 and 70-plus years, which contained around 150, 29 and 61 TCR-sequenced participants, respectively.

The CDR3 regions of human TCRbeta chains were analyzed by immunosequencing. The original methods were these. Repertoire TCRs were matched against a reference library of SARS-CoV-2-specific TCRs generated with the MIRA antigen-specificity platform. Breadth was defined as the fraction of unique TCRs that were SARS-CoV-2-associated. Depth was defined as the fraction of total T cells that were SARS-CoV-2-associated. Using the MIRA data, each spike-specific TCR was mapped to the spike region that the TCR reacts to and placed in a CD4 or CD8 class. Log10-transformed breadth and depth values were compared by one-way ANOVA with Sidak's multiple comparisons tests. In its TCRdb copy, this immuneACCESS table keeps in-frame sequences only and misses some clones. Where compared with another copy, unresolved V genes explain less than half of these, and the others have no known cause. V and J calls and clone size are given by that table; D and trimming were obtained from the DNA. This sample comprises some 140,000 clones, around 90% of them detected only once. Just over 5.5% of the sample is held by the ten biggest clonotypes.

The CDR3 contains 15 residues, cysteine and phenylalanine counted. The retained sequence is limited to the CDR3, 45 bases, with the frame set at the first base. V loses 6 bases of germline sequence and J loses 5 bases, and the interval between the two ends is 19 bases. CDR1 LNHDA and CDR2 SQIVND were looked up in the germline V gene (reference sequence). The investigation overall reported the following: Conclusions about previously exposed vaccinees were limited because only six AZD1222 recipients were SARS-CoV-2 seropositive at baseline. Because no samples from the day 14 peak response were available, repertoires could be characterized only after the peak T cell response. After two AZD1222 doses, spike-specific TCR breadth and depth were significantly higher than at day 0 and than in MenACWY recipients. The whole spike protein was spanned by vaccine-associated CD4 TCRs, and dominant responses were seen in regions 160-218 and 743-854. In the small 56-69-year group, the increase in depth fell short of significance, most likely because of low power. Reportedly, close to half of the unique spike-specific TCRs recognized epitopes lying outside the regions that are mutated in the B.1.351 and B.1.1.7 variants. Most participants were white British and females outnumbered males, and the authors suggested that clonal diversity may have been underestimated.

Sample time point, as interpreted from the label and publication: baseline before first vaccination. The vaccinee samples were drawn from two UK trials, COV001 and COV002, one of which was a single-blind randomized controlled phase 2/3 trial testing AZD1222 (ChAdOx1 nCoV-19) in healthy adults. For TCRbeta chain sequencing, PBMC samples from trial participants were taken at day 0 and at day 28 after the second dose. The sequences come from peripheral blood, collected on day 0 of AZD1222 vaccination. The source is an adult in good health. The sequence links TRBV19 to TRBJ1-1, with TRBD1 perhaps the D gene, on 5 matching bases. The CDR3 reads as follows: CASRISGLGLTEAFF. The nucleotide sequence reads TGTGCCAGTAGAATTTCGGGACTCGGCTTGACTGAAGCTTTCTTT.